This T cell receptor (beta chain) was sequenced in a study of identical twins. Each CDR3 protein gets one entry after TCRdb re-called the 5' RACE reads with MiXCR. The repertoire includes hundreds of thousands of distinct CDR3 sequences, roughly an eighth of them detected once, and roughly 1.5% sits in the top ten. This clonotype was detected only a few times. The same specimen was also included in a second study, on yellow fever vaccine responses in identical twins.

The receptor was isolated from a woman aged 18 to 35 in good health. Material: PBMCs.

The CDR3 spells CASSQEEGGGNSPLHF. As DNA, the CDR3 is TGCGCCAGCAGCCAAGAGGAGGGCGGGGGTAATTCACCCCTCCACTTT. The V call is TRBV4-1, the J call TRBJ1-6; TRBD1 might be the D (5 bases). CDR1 MGHRA and CDR2 YSYEKL come from the germline V gene. This CDR3 region has 16 residues. Trimming shortened V by 0 bases and J by 6 bases, and 12 bases separated the two germline ends.